This T cell receptor beta chain was sequenced during a study of cytomegalovirus exposure and HLA in healthy donors. Whole-study findings and limits: That first-cohort TCR clusters tended to co-occur in the 95 to 150 validation repertoires was found in a later analysis.

Note on this clone: Its antigen remains unidentified.

Sequencing was performed with immunoSEQ multiplex PCR; in TCRdb, only in-frame clones are kept and a portion is missing. The sample lists about 180,000 clones, around 84% occurring once. Germline-derived CDR1 and CDR2 are SGHTA and FQGNSA. Trimming stripped 5 bases from V and 8 bases from J, with 12 bases between. The CDR3 covers 12 residues. Among the 120 subjects of the validation cohort, separate from the 666-subject first cohort, were the donors. The V gene is TRBV7-2, the J gene TRBJ1-2; D is unclear. The sequence derives from a young man in good health and CMV-seropositive. Sequenced input: PBMCs. In nucleotides, the CDR3 is TGTGCCAGCAGCCCAACAGTAGGAGGCTACACCTTC. Translation: CASSPTVGGYTF.